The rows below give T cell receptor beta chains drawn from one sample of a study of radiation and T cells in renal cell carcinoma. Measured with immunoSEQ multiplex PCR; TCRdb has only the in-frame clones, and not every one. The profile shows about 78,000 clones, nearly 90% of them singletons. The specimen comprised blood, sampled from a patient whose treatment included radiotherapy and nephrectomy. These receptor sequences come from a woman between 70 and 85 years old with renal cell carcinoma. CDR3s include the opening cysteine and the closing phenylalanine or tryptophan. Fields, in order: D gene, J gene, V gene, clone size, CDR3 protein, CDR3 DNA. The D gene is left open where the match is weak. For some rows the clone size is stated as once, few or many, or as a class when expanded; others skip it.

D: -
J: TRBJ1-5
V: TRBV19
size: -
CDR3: CASARGDYSNQPQHF
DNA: TGTGCCAGTGCTAGGGGTGACTATAGCAATCAGCCCCAGCATTTT

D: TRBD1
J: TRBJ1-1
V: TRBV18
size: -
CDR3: CASSLRTGSMNTEAFF
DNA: TGTGCCAGCTCTCTAAGGACAGGGTCGATGAACACTGAAGCTTTCTTT

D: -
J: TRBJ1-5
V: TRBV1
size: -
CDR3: CTSSQLDRIKPQHF
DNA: TGCACCAGCAGCCAATTAGATCGGATCAAGCCCCAGCATTTT

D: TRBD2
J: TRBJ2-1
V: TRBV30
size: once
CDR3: CAWSHSAGGSGQFF
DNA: TGTGCCTGGAGTCATTCAGCGGGGGGGTCTGGGCAGTTCTTC

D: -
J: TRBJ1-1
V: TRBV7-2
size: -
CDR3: CASSFSSVNTEAFF
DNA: TGTGCCAGCAGCTTCTCATCTGTGAACACTGAAGCTTTCTTT

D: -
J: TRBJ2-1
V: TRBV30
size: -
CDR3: CAWTAGSSSDNEQFF
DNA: TGTGCCTGGACAGCCGGGTCTAGCTCAGACAATGAGCAGTTCTTC

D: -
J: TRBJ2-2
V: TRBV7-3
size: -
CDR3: CASSLTGARAYTGELFF
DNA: TGTGCCAGCAGCTTAACGGGGGCGCGGGCTTACACCGGGGAGCTGTTTTTT

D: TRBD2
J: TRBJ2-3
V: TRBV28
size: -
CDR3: CASTHQRGGLYTQYF
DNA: TGTGCCAGCACCCATCAGCGGGGGGGCCTTTATACGCAGTATTTT

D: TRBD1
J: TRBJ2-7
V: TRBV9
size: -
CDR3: CASSVGGDRVHEQYF
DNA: TGTGCCAGCAGCGTAGGGGGGGACAGGGTCCACGAGCAGTACTTC

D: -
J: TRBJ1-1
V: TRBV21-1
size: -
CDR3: CASSRTIHGQGGGTEAFF
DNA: TGTGCCAGCAGCAGAACTATCCACGGACAGGGAGGCGGGACTGAAGCTTTCTTT

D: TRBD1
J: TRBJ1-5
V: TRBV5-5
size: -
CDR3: CASSKGQGAGQPQHF
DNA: TGTGCCAGCAGCAAGGGACAGGGGGCCGGACAGCCCCAGCATTTT

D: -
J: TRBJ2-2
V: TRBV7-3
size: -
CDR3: CASGYTGVVGELFF
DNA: TGTGCCAGCGGGTATACGGGGGTTGTCGGGGAGCTGTTTTTT

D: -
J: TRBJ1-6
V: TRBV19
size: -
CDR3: CASANRDGYNSPLHF
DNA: TGTGCCAGCGCAAACAGGGACGGGTATAATTCACCCCTCCACTTT

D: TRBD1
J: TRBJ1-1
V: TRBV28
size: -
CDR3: CASQGQGQTEAFF
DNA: TGTGCCAGCCAGGGACAGGGTCAAACTGAAGCTTTCTTT

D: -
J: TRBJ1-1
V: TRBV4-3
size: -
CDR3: CASSQGAYGNTEAFF
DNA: TGCGCCAGCAGCCAGGGGGCCTATGGTAACACTGAAGCTTTCTTT

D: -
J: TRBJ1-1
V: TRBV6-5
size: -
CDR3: CASSGNTEAFF
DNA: TGTGCCAGCAGCGGTAACACTGAAGCTTTCTTT

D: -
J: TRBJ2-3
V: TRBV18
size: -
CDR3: CASSPPQKRDTQYF
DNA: TGTGCCAGCTCACCGCCTCAGAAGAGGGATACGCAGTATTTT

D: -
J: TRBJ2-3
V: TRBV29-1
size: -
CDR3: CSVESRDTQYF
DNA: TGCAGCGTTGAATCAAGGGATACGCAGTATTTT

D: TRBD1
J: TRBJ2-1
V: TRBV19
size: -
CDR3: CASSTGQGPIYNEQFF
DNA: TGTGCCAGTAGTACGGGACAGGGGCCTATCTACAATGAGCAGTTCTTC

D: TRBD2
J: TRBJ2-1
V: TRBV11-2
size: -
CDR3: CASSLAGGPDNEQFF
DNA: TGTGCCAGCAGCTTAGCGGGGGGGCCAGACAATGAGCAGTTCTTC

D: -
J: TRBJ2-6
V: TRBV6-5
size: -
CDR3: CASSSRGAGANVLTF
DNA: TGTGCCAGCAGTTCTCGGGGGGCCGGGGCCAACGTCCTGACTTTC

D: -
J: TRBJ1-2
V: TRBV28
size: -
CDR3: CASSHPGGYTF
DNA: TGTGCCAGCAGCCACCCCGGTGGCTACACCTTC

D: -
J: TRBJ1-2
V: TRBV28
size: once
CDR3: CASSPGQFNYGYTF
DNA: TGTGCCAGCAGTCCCGGACAGTTTAACTATGGCTACACCTTC

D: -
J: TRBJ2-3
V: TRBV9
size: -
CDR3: CASSVGSGGRTDTQYF
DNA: TGTGCCAGCAGCGTAGGAAGTGGGGGCCGCACAGATACGCAGTATTTT

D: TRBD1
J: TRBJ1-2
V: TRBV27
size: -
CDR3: CASSPWTGEKGYTF
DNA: TGTGCCAGCAGCCCATGGACAGGGGAGAAGGGCTACACCTTC

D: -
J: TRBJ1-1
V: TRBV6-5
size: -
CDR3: CASSYAMNTEAFF
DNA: TGTGCCAGCAGTTACGCAATGAACACTGAAGCTTTCTTT

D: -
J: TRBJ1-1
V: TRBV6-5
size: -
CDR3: CASSYKGTNTEAFF
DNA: TGTGCCAGCAGTTACAAGGGAACGAACACTGAAGCTTTCTTT

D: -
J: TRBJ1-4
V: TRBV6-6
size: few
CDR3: CASREWEAGEKLFF
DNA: TGTGCCAGCAGGGAGTGGGAGGCTGGCGAAAAACTGTTTTTT

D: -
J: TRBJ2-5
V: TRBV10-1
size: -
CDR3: CASSDQARLAQYF
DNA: TGCGCCAGCAGTGACCAAGCAAGATTGGCCCAGTACTTC

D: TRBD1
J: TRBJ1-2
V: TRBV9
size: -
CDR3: CASSGGTGTNYGYTF
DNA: TGTGCCAGCAGCGGGGGGACAGGGACTAACTATGGCTACACCTTC

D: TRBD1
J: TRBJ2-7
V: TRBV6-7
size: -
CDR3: CASSYSKRDRVYEQYF
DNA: TGTGCCAGCAGTTACTCGAAGCGGGACAGGGTTTACGAGCAGTACTTC

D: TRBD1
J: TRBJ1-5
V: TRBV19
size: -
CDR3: CASGEVGGPYQPQHF
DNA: TGTGCCAGTGGGGAAGTAGGGGGCCCCTATCAGCCCCAGCATTTT

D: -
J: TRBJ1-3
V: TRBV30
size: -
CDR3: CAWSPVGGPNTIYF
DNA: TGTGCCTGGAGCCCAGTGGGAGGGCCGAACACCATATATTTT

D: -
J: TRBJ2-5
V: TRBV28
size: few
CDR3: CASSLRGAPEETQYF
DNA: TGTGCCAGCAGTTTGAGGGGGGCACCGGAAGAGACCCAGTACTTC

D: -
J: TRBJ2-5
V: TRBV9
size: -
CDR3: CASSVGPRMETQYF
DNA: TGTGCCAGCAGCGTAGGCCCGAGGATGGAGACCCAGTACTTC

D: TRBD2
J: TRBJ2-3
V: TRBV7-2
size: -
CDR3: CASSLEALAGGTDTQYF
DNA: TGTGCCAGCAGCTTAGAGGCGCTAGCGGGGGGCACAGATACGCAGTATTTT

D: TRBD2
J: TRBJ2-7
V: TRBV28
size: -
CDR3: CASSLTSGRHEQYF
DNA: TGTGCCAGCAGTTTAACTAGCGGGCGCCACGAGCAGTACTTC

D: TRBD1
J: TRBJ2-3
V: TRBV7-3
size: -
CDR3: CASSRDRASNTQYF
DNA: TGTGCCAGCAGTCGGGACAGGGCGTCGAATACGCAGTATTTT

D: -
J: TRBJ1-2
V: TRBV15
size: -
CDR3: CATSRELRTDNYGYTF
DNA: TGTGCCACCAGCAGAGAACTCCGGACGGATAACTATGGCTACACCTTC

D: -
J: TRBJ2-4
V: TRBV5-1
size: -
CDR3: CASSLQGLGAKNIQYF
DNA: TGCGCCAGCAGCTTACAGGGATTGGGGGCCAAAAACATTCAGTACTTC

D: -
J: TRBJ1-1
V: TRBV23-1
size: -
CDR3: CASSRGVNTEAFF
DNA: TGCGCCAGCAGTCGGGGGGTGAACACTGAAGCTTTCTTT

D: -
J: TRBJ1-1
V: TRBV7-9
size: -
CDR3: CASSLWFSGTEAFF
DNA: TGTGCCAGCAGCTTATGGTTTAGCGGCACTGAAGCTTTCTTT

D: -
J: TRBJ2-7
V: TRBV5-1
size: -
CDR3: CASSLEAGANYEQYF
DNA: TGCGCCAGCAGCTTGGAGGCCGGGGCGAACTACGAGCAGTACTTC

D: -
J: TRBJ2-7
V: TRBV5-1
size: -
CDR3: CASSRDGYEQYF
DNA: TGCGCCAGCAGCAGGGACGGCTACGAGCAGTACTTC

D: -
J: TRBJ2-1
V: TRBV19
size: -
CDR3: CASSIGSYNEQFF
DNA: TGTGCCAGTAGTATAGGTTCCTACAATGAGCAGTTCTTC

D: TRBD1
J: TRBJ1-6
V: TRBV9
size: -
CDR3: CASSAGQGSPLHF
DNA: TGTGCCAGCAGCGCAGGACAGGGGTCACCCCTCCACTTT